These 2 T cell receptor beta chains were sequenced from one sample in a study of patients and donors after allogeneic stem cell transplantation. From the RT-PCR reads, TCRdb called clonotypes with MiXCR, one entry per CDR3 protein. The sample records roughly 21,000 distinct CDR3 sequences, around 28% being singletons. Sequencing was done on a sample of blood, either unsorted or a sorted T cell fraction (not recorded which). The source of these receptors is a human donor who was either an allogeneic HSCT recipient or a stem cell or donor lymphocyte infusion donor (not recorded which). It is not recorded whose cells these are; they may come from a transplant donor.

A word on this clonotype: A much larger clone lies a single base off, so this may be a read error. The rearrangement uses TRBV5-1 and TRBJ2-3; D unclear. The CDR3 sequence is 13 residues long. Germline-derived CDR1 and CDR2 are SGHRS and YFSETQ. The CDR3 spells CARSLRSADTQYF. DNA of the CDR3: TGCGCCCGCAGCTTAAGATCAGCAGATACGCAGTATTTT.

This clonotype was observed a few times. The CDR3 loop is CASSSEGAFYGYTF. The CDR3 DNA reads as TGTGCCAGCAGTTCCGAGGGGGCCTTCTATGGCTACACCTTC. This rearrangement joins TRBV6-6 to TRBJ1-2; 7 bases are a match to TRBD1. Germline lookup yields CDR1 MNHNY and CDR2 SVGAGI (reference sequence). V lost 4 bases to trimming and J lost 4 bases; unmatched junction nucleotides: 6. This CDR3 has 14 amino acids.